Following are 24 T cell receptor beta chains from one sample sequenced in a study of blood T cells in healthy people across ages. Alongside a J-beta primer mix, a sample-barcoded 5' primer served in a second PCR lasting roughly 6 to 12 cycles. TCRdb reanalysed the 5' RACE reads using MiXCR and keeps one entry per CDR3 protein. Of around 1,000,000 distinct CDR3 sequences in the sample, approximately 26% were seen once. In addition, the sample was reused for a study of T cells of mothers and their children.

Sequenced material: blood. These receptors all come from a girl aged 2-10 years in good health.

This chain connects TRBV28 to TRBJ2-2; D remains unclear. V lost 10 bases to trimming and J lost 1 base, with 10 bases between them. Germline loops: CDR1 MDHEN, CDR2 SYDVKM. CDR3 size: 13 residues. CDR3: CAIPPGNTGELFF. The CDR3 bases are TGTGCCATCCCCCCAGGGAACACCGGGGAGCTGTTTTTT. The full variable domain, its missing parts supplied by reference TRBV28 and TRBJ2-2, is DVKVTQSSRYLVKRTGEKVFLECVQDMDHENMFWYRQDPGLGLRLIYFSYDVKMKEKGDIPEGYSVSREKKERFSLILESASTNQTSMYLCAIPPGNTGELFFGEGSRLTVL.

This clonotype was seen only a few times. This chain joins TRBV5-1 and TRBJ1-3, with D unresolved. Germline CDR1 SGHRS, CDR2 YFSETQ. V was pared by 4 bases and J by 1 base, with 9 bases between. CDR3 length: 14 residues. The CDR3 here is CASSATESGNTIYF. The CDR3 coding sequence is TGCGCCAGCAGCGCGACGGAATCTGGAAACACCATATATTTT.

The genes are TRBV7-2 and TRBJ2-2, with 11 bases lining up with TRBD1. After removal of 5 bases from V and 4 bases from J, the junction contained 6 bases not matched to a gene. Germline lookup yields CDR1 SGHTA and CDR2 FQGNSA. This CDR3 comprises 16 residues. In nucleotides, the CDR3 is TGTGCCAGCAGCCCAGGACAGGGGGCGCTCACCGGGGAGCTGTTTTTT. It is translated as CASSPGQGALTGELFF. The variable domain in full, completed from reference TRBV7-2 and TRBJ2-2, reads GAGVSQSPSNKVTEKGKDVELRCDPISGHTALYWYRQSLGQGLEFLIYFQGNSAPDKSGLPSDRFSAERTGGSVSTLTIQRTQQEDSAVYLCASSPGQGALTGELFFGEGSRLTVL.

This clonotype was seen a handful of times. Compared with germline, one end of the junction differs, possibly owing to a read error. This chain connects TRBV28 to TRBJ2-7; D is possibly TRBD2 (5 bases). Germline assignment: CDR1 MDHEN and CDR2 SYDVKM. The CDR3 spans 13 residues. CDR3 DNA sequence: TGTGCCATTCAAACGGGGAGCTCCTACGTGCAGTACTTC. Amino acids: CAIQTGSSYVQYF.

This clonotype has more than one count but fewer than ten. This chain links TRBV2 with TRBJ1-2; D unresolved. CDR1 and CDR2 from the germline V gene are SNHLY and FYNNEI. V lost 2 bases, J lost 3 bases, and 7 bases lay in between. The CDR3 spans 13 residues. The CDR3 coding sequence is TGTGCCAGCAGTGAAATTACAGACTATGGCTACACCTTC. Residues: CASSEITDYGYTF.

This clonotype was seen a single time. An end of the junction differs from the germline gene, which may be a read error. The chain couples TRBV10-3 to TRBJ2-7; D unclear. Looked up from germline, CDR1 is ENHRY and CDR2 is SYGVKD. The CDR3 is 13 residues long. CDR3 DNA sequence: TGTGCCATTAGTGTGGAGACCGCCTACGAGCAGTACTTC. Translated, it gives CAISVETAYEQYF.

This clonotype was detected only a few times. This sequence joins TRBV7-9 and TRBJ2-3; D gene uncertain. V lost 3 bases to trimming and J lost 6 bases, with 13 bases between them. Germline lookup yields CDR1 SEHNR and CDR2 FQNEAQ (reference sequence). CDR3 length equals 14 residues. CDR3 nucleotide sequence: TGTGCCAGCAGCTTTTTACTGGAAGGGGATACGCAGTATTTT. Translation: CASSFLLEGDTQYF.

This clonotype was observed a handful of times. The chain has TRBV18 and TRBJ1-1, with a weak D call TRBD1 (6 bases). V was shortened by 1 base and J by 9 bases, with 15 bases between the two germline ends. Germline V gene data show CDR1 as KGHSH and CDR2 as LQKENI. The CDR3 contains 14 residues. The CDR3 coding sequence is TGTGCCAGCTCACCACTCGGCGTGGACAGACAAGCTTTCTTT. Translating gives CASSPLGVDRQAFF.

The chain carries TRBV29-1 and TRBJ1-1; the D is unclear. V lost 7 bases to trimming and J lost 4 bases, with 16 bases between them. From germline, CDR1 is SQVTM and CDR2 ANQGSEA. The CDR3 is 13 amino acids. Written as DNA, the CDR3 is TGCAGCGCTTACGGAGTTTCTTCCACTGAAGCTTTCTTT. Residues: CSAYGVSSTEAFF.

This clonotype was counted only a few times. The chain is built from TRBV15 and TRBJ2-5; TRBD1 might be the D (5 bases). Per the germline V gene, CDR1 is LNHNV and CDR2 is YYDKDF (reference sequence). This CDR3 is 13 amino acids long. Trimming took 1 base from V and 2 from J, leaving 5 bases between them. The CDR3 is CATSRGQQETQYF. The CDR3 nucleotides are TGTGCCACCAGCAGAGGACAGCAAGAGACCCAGTACTTC.

This clonotype has only a few counts. The rearrangement uses TRBV5-1 and TRBJ2-5, with TRBD1 matching 9 bases. The tail of the sequence fits TRBJ2-7 better, so the J call may be wrong. Germline values: CDR1 SGHRS, CDR2 YFSETQ. The CDR3 extends over 14 amino acids. The CDR3 nucleotides read TGCGCCAGCAGCGATTCCGGGACAGGGACCGAGCAGTACTTC. Translated, it gives CASSDSGTGTEQYF.

This clonotype was counted between two and nine times. This sequence joins TRBV7-9 and TRBJ2-7, with 7 bases lining up with TRBD1. V trimming: 3 bases; J trimming: 2 bases; junction bases outside the gene matches: 13. The CDR3 extends over 17 amino acids. The germline V gene has CDR1 SEHNR and CDR2 FQNEAQ (reference sequence). CDR3 loop: CASSFYPDRDDTYEQYF. The CDR3, as DNA: TGTGCCAGCAGCTTCTATCCCGACAGGGACGACACCTACGAGCAGTACTTC.

A few counts support this clonotype. This chain connects TRBV29-1 to TRBJ2-7; 8 bases are shared with TRBD1. The germline V gene has CDR1 SQVTM and CDR2 ANQGSEA. The CDR3 is 14 residues long. The junction had 6 bases not matched to a gene; V was cut back by 0 bases and J by 5 bases. CDR3 loop: CSVEDQGAQNEQYF. The DNA for the CDR3 is TGCAGCGTTGAAGACCAGGGGGCGCAAAACGAGCAGTACTTC.

The chain employs TRBV3-1 and TRBJ2-7, with TRBD1 matching 7 bases. Germline assignment: CDR1 LGHDT and CDR2 YNNKEL (reference sequence). V lost 4 bases and J lost 0; bases outside the gene matches: 12. The CDR3 is 17 residues long. The DNA for the CDR3 is TGTGCCAGCAGCCCACAACAGGGGTCCCACTTCTCCTACGAGCAGTACTTC. It specifies CASSPQQGSHFSYEQYF.

CDR3 region: CASSPNYPRGYGYTF. The CDR3 nucleotides read TGTGCCAGCAGTCCCAACTACCCCAGGGGTTATGGCTACACCTTC. The chain is built from TRBV27 and TRBJ1-2; the D gene is possibly TRBD1 (6 bases). V was pared by 5 bases and J by 5 bases, with 18 bases between. Germline assignment: CDR1 MNHEY and CDR2 SMNVEV (reference sequence). CDR3 length: 15 residues.

A few counts support this clonotype. The chain combines TRBV7-9 with TRBJ2-7, with 13 positions matching TRBD2. From germline, CDR1 is SEHNR and CDR2 FQNEAQ (reference sequence). This CDR3 spans 21 amino acids. With V trimmed by 1 base and J by 0 bases, 15 bases remained unmatched. The CDR3 here is CASSLVPLTSGRGPFSYEQYF. In nucleotides, the CDR3 is TGTGCCAGCAGCTTAGTGCCCCTTACTAGCGGGAGGGGCCCCTTCTCCTACGAGCAGTACTTC.

The chain links TRBV6-6 to TRBJ2-3, with D possibly matching TRBD1 (6 bases). There are 14 residues in the CDR3. CDR1 MNHNY and CDR2 SVGAGI come from the germline V gene (reference sequence). Deletions cut 6 bases from V and 6 bases from J, with 16 bases between. The CDR3 sequence: CASSSQGQGDTQYF. CDR3 sequence (DNA): TGTGCCAGCAGCTCACAGGGCCAAGGGGATACGCAGTATTTT.

There are a few counts of this clonotype. Here the CDR3 reads CASSRGAERFDTQYF. CDR3 coding DNA: TGTGCCAGTAGCAGAGGGGCGGAACGGTTCGATACGCAGTATTTT. J is TRBJ2-3 and V is TRBV19; D is perhaps TRBD1 or TRBD2 (5 bases each). This CDR3 is 15 amino acids long. The germline V gene encodes CDR1 LNHDA and CDR2 SQIVND (reference sequence). Trimming took off 6 bases at V and 6 bases at J, with 19 bases between the two ends.

This clonotype was seen only a few times. V and J are TRBV20-1 and TRBJ2-5; perhaps TRBD2 as D (7 bases). The germline CDR1 and CDR2 sequences are DFQATT and SNEGSKA (reference sequence). V lost 3 bases and J lost 0, with 11 bases in between. The CDR3 runs to 14 residues. This CDR3 is CSASGGTYQETQYF. The DNA of the CDR3 is TGCAGTGCTAGCGGGGGGACATACCAAGAGACCCAGTACTTC.

The V and J genes are TRBV19 and TRBJ2-7, with D perhaps being TRBD1 or TRBD2 (6 bases each). Germline V gives CDR1 LNHDA, CDR2 SQIVND (reference sequence). Between the trimmed V and J ends, which lost 10 bases and 6 bases, there was a span of 19 bases. CDR3 size: 13 residues. The CDR3 sequence: CATSWRGSLEQYF. As DNA, the CDR3 is TGTGCCACTTCGTGGAGGGGGTCGCTCGAGCAGTACTTC.

A few counts support this clonotype. The CDR3 region has the DNA TGTGCCAGCAGTGAAGCGCTGACCGGAAACACCATATATTTT. This gives the protein CASSEALTGNTIYF. J is TRBJ1-3 and V is TRBV2; unclear D gene. The CDR3 extends over 14 amino acids. Per germline, CDR1 SNHLY and CDR2 FYNNEI. V dropped 0 bases and J dropped 4 bases, with 7 bases sitting between them. Looking up the rest from reference TRBV2 and TRBJ1-3 gives the full variable domain: EPEVTQTPSHQVTQMGQEVILRCVPISNHLYFYWYRQILGQKVEFLVSFYNNEISEKSEIFDDQFSVERPDGSNFTLKIRSTKLEDSAMYFCASSEALTGNTIYFGEGSWLTVV.

This clonotype was observed a few times. V is TRBV5-1 and J is TRBJ2-7, with D perhaps TRBD1 (6 bases). The J call is uncertain, as TRBJ2-5 better fits the DNA end. CDR1 and CDR2 from the germline V gene are SGHRS and YFSETQ. This CDR3 is built from 13 residues. Here the CDR3 DNA reads TGCGCCAGCAGCTTCGGACAGCCCGGGACCCAGTACTTC. It encodes CASSFGQPGTQYF.

J is TRBJ2-1 and V is TRBV18, with 13 bases lining up with TRBD2. TRBJ2-7 explains the end of the DNA better; the J call may be wrong. Germline values: CDR1 KGHSH, CDR2 LQKENI. This CDR3 is built from 17 residues. The CDR3 spells CASSPPGLAGPYNEQYF. Here the CDR3 DNA reads TGTGCCAGCTCACCACCGGGACTAGCGGGGCCCTACAATGAGCAGTACTTC.

The genes are TRBV3-1 and TRBJ1-1, with TRBD1 matching over 7 bases. The germline gives CDR1 LGHDT, CDR2 YNNKEL (reference sequence). V shed 3 bases and J 6 bases; nucleotides not matched to a gene: 7. The CDR3 spans 14 residues. CDR3 in amino acids: CASSHDDRVPEAFF. The DNA for the CDR3 is TGTGCCAGCAGCCACGATGACAGGGTACCTGAAGCTTTCTTT.